These 21 T cell receptor beta chains originate from one sample sequenced in a study of shared clonotypes between healthy human individuals. Some clones are missing from TCRdb's copy, which holds only in-frame ones; the method was immunoSEQ multiplex PCR. In the table there are about 520,000 clones, approximately 81% of which are singletons. Sequenced sample: PBMCs. These receptor sequences come from a woman aged 40 to 49 in good health. Some clones in this sample may be carry-over from other donors' samples.

Points on this clone: A far larger clone is just one base off, so this is likely a read error. The sample holds other DNA sequences that translate to the same CDR3. The chain couples TRBV7-3 to TRBJ1-5, with TRBD1 matching over 7 bases. V dropped 5 bases and J dropped 4; count of bases not matched to a gene: 14. CDR1 is SGHTA, CDR2 FQGTGA, per germline. This CDR3 is built from 17 residues. CDR3: CASSLGGAVQGNQPQHF. CDR3 nucleotide sequence: TGTGCCAGCAGCCTAGGTGGAGCCGTACAGGGGAATCAGCCCCAGCATTTT.

The V call is TRBV7-2, the J call TRBJ2-7; 7 bases match TRBD2. After removal of 5 bases from V and 2 bases from J, the junction contained 18 bases not matched to a gene. The CDR3 totals 18 residues. Germline V CDR1 and CDR2: SGHTA, FQGNSA. The CDR3 spells CASSPIPAGTIPTYEQYF. DNA of the CDR3: TGTGCCAGCAGCCCCATCCCTGCCGGGACTATACCTACCTACGAGCAGTACTTC.

As for this clone: A read error likely explains this, since a far larger clone differs by one base. At the DNA level, this CDR3 is encoded by other sequences in the same sample as well. CDR3 loop: CAWSPFGLGGLGNTEAFF. The CDR3 nucleotides read TGTGCATGGAGTCCCTTCGGCTTGGGTGGGTTAGGGAACACTGAAGCTTTCTTT. The V gene is TRBV30, the J gene TRBJ1-1; D is uncertain. CDR3 length: 18 amino acids. Germline assignment: CDR1 GTSNPN and CDR2 SVGIG (reference sequence).

The chain employs TRBV29-1 and TRBJ2-5, with 9 bases fitting TRBD2. The ends lost 7 bases at V and 3 bases at J; junction bases unmatched: 9. This CDR3 has 14 amino acids. CDR1 and CDR2 from the germline V gene are SQVTM and ANQGSEA. CDR3 sequence: CSALHSGRKETQYF. CDR3 DNA sequence: TGCAGCGCCCTACATAGCGGGAGAAAAGAGACCCAGTACTTC.

Note on this clone: A far larger clone is a single base away, which makes a read error likely. The V gene is TRBV30, the J gene TRBJ1-2; D might be TRBD1 (5 bases). The germline V and J ends were trimmed by 8 bases and 8 bases, with 15 bases remaining between them. The CDR3 spans 11 residues. The germline V gene has CDR1 GTSNPN and CDR2 SVGIG (reference sequence). Here the CDR3 reads CARGPSRGYTF. CDR3 in DNA: TGTGCCAGGGGACCCTCCCGGGGCTACACCTTC.

The gene calls are TRBV5-1 and TRBJ2-1; D is uncertain. Germline V CDR1 and CDR2: SGHRS, YFSETQ. The V and J ends lost 4 bases and 9 bases respectively, with 14 bases between them. The CDR3 length is 13 residues. The chain's CDR3 is CASSQDGVAEQFF. The DNA of the CDR3 is TGCGCCAGCAGCCAGGACGGAGTGGCTGAGCAGTTCTTC.

This clone has just one count. A much larger clone lies one base from this, so it may be a read error. The CDR3 loop is CASSQLQGAEAFF. CDR3 bases: TGTGCCAGTAGTCAGCTACAGGGGGCTGAAGCTTTCTTT. The V gene is TRBV19, the J gene TRBJ1-1; 8 bases map to TRBD1. V lost 5 bases, J lost 6 bases, and 5 bases stayed unmatched. Germline assignment: CDR1 LNHDA and CDR2 SQIVND (reference sequence). The CDR3 consists of 13 residues.

There are many counts of this clone. Different DNA sequences within this sample yield the same CDR3. The genes are TRBV4-1 and TRBJ2-1; TRBD1 aligns across 9 bases. This CDR3 has 18 amino acids. Germline V gene data show CDR1 as MGHRA and CDR2 as YSYEKL. Trimming at V came to 0 bases and at J to 7 bases, leaving 13 bases not matched to a gene. CDR3 in DNA: TGCGCCAGCAGCCAAGATCGAGAAGGGACAGGGATCGGGAATGAGCAGTTCTTC. Protein product: CASSQDREGTGIGNEQFF.

Remarks on this clone: A far larger clone is off by one base, so a read error is likely. J is TRBJ2-1 and V is TRBV6-5, with D hard to call. The CDR3 runs to 15 residues. Looked up from germline, CDR1 is MNHEY and CDR2 is SVGAGI. The CDR3 loop is CTSTFTPDSGNEQFF. The CDR3 DNA sequence: TGTACCAGCACCTTCACACCTGACTCCGGGAATGAGCAGTTCTTC.

The chain uses TRBV19 and TRBJ1-1; D gene ambiguous. V was pared by 4 bases and J by 1 base, with 7 bases between. The V gene's germline CDR1 is LNHDA and CDR2 SQIVND (reference sequence). The CDR3 is 13 residues long. The CDR3 loop is CASSTNRNTEAFF. The CDR3 nucleotides are TGTGCCAGTAGTACCAACAGGAACACTGAAGCTTTCTTT.

The V call is TRBV28, the J call TRBJ1-1; D gene unclear. Germline lookup yields CDR1 MDHEN and CDR2 SYDVKM. CDR3 size: 15 residues. Trimming took 4 bases from V and 3 from J, leaving 15 bases between them. The CDR3 is CASSSRAGSDTEAFF. The CDR3 coding sequence is TGTGCCAGCAGTTCGCGAGCCGGATCTGACACTGAAGCTTTCTTT.

This sequence joins TRBV5-4 and TRBJ2-5; TRBD2 matches at 11 bases. V trimming: 0 bases; J trimming: 2 bases; junction bases outside the gene matches: 0. Germline CDR1 SGHNT, CDR2 YYREEE (reference sequence). The CDR3 consists of 15 residues. CDR3 residues: CASSLGTSGQETQYF. CDR3 sequence (DNA): TGTGCCAGCAGCTTGGGGACTAGCGGGCAAGAGACCCAGTACTTC.

The chain links TRBV4-1 to TRBJ1-1; D may be TRBD1 (5 bases). Germline assignment: CDR1 MGHRA and CDR2 YSYEKL. There are 15 residues in the CDR3. The germline V and J ends were trimmed by 4 bases and 6 bases, with 18 bases remaining between them. The CDR3: CASSLPSPGDSEAFF. Written as DNA, the CDR3 is TGCGCCAGCAGCCTACCCTCCCCGGGGGACTCTGAAGCTTTCTTT.

The chain uses TRBV28 and TRBJ1-4, with D possibly TRBD1 on 5 matching bases. The germline V gene encodes CDR1 MDHEN and CDR2 SYDVKM. The CDR3 covers 13 residues. Trimming took off 2 bases at V and 13 bases at J, with 14 bases between the two ends. The CDR3 DNA sequence: TGTGCCAGCAGTTTACCGGGACGAAGGAGACTGTTTTTT. Translated, it gives CASSLPGRRRLFF.

In DNA form, the CDR3 reads TGCGCCAGCAGCTTGGTGGTTACTAGCGGGCTAGGGGCGCAGTTCTTC. Protein sequence: CASSLVVTSGLGAQFF. The genes are TRBV5-1 and TRBJ2-1; 9 bases match TRBD2. V lost 0 bases to trimming and J lost 12 bases; unmatched junction nucleotides: 13. CDR1 and CDR2 from the germline V gene are SGHRS and YFSETQ. The CDR3 spans 16 residues.

Of note for this clone: It differs at one base from a far larger clone, so likely a read error. Additional DNA sequences in this sample encode the identical CDR3. The chain joins TRBV10-1 to TRBJ2-1; weak D call: TRBD2 (5 bases). The CDR3 extends over 14 amino acids. Germline V gives CDR1 WNHNN, CDR2 SYGVQD (reference sequence). This chain's CDR3 is CASSEGETYNEQFF. The CDR3 DNA follows: TGCGCTAGCAGTGAGGGCGAGACATACAATGAGCAGTTCTTC.

This clone appeared a single time. The V gene is TRBV4-2, the J gene TRBJ2-7, with a weak D call TRBD1 (6 bases). V gave up 0 bases and J gave up 3 bases, with 12 bases separating them. Germline V gene sequence: CDR1 LGHNA, CDR2 YNFKEQ. The CDR3 extends over 15 amino acids. The CDR3 region is CASSQETGLNYEQYF. The DNA for the CDR3 is TGTGCCAGCAGCCAAGAGACAGGACTGAACTACGAGCAGTACTTC.

Many counts were recorded for this clone. This specimen includes other DNA sequences encoding the same CDR3. The chain links TRBV10-3 to TRBJ2-5; D is undetermined. CDR3 length: 17 amino acids. Germline V gene sequence: CDR1 ENHRY, CDR2 SYGVKD. Trimming removed 0 bases at V and 4 bases at J, with 18 bases between. This CDR3 is CAISESSYKLPRETQYF. The CDR3 nucleotides are TGTGCCATCAGTGAGTCCAGTTACAAACTACCTCGAGAGACCCAGTACTTC.

J is TRBJ2-2 and V is TRBV7-2; TRBD2 might be the D (5 bases). Looked up from germline, CDR1 is SGHTA and CDR2 is FQGNSA. The CDR3 is 16 amino acids. The V end was cut by 5 bases, the J end by 0 bases, with 13 bases between. The DNA of the CDR3 is TGTGCCAGCAGCCCACTAGTGCCCACGAACACCGGGGAGCTGTTTTTT. Its protein is CASSPLVPTNTGELFF.

The chain couples TRBV7-9 to TRBJ1-1, with D possibly being TRBD1 (5 bases). The CDR3 is 11 residues long. Germline assignment: CDR1 SEHNR and CDR2 FQNEAQ (reference sequence). Between the trimmed V and J ends, which lost 6 bases and 6 bases, there was a span of 8 bases. The CDR3 coding sequence is TGTGCCAGCAGGGCAGGGTCTGAAGCTTTCTTT. Protein sequence: CASRAGSEAFF.

The chain carries TRBV11-1 and TRBJ2-6; 12 positions match TRBD2. This CDR3 is 19 amino acids long. V shed 6 bases, J shed 0 bases, and the junction held 9 bases outside the gene matches. Germline V gene lookup returns CDR1 SGHAT and CDR2 FQDESV (reference sequence). This CDR3 reads CASSPGLAGYLSGANVLTF. In DNA form, the CDR3 reads TGTGCCAGCAGTCCAGGACTAGCGGGATACCTCTCTGGGGCCAACGTCCTGACTTTC.